This T cell receptor (beta chain) was sequenced for a study of early T cells in non-severe SARS-CoV-2 infection. TCRdb reprocessed the 5' RACE reads via MiXCR and lists one record per CDR3 protein. The table records tens of thousands of distinct CDR3 sequences, about a tenth of them present only once. This clonotype was seen repeatedly, ten times or more. Its antigen is undetermined. Points from the study as a whole: A preference for anti-spike CD8 responses marked VDJdb matching, which missed private and CD4 specificities.

In germline, CDR1 is SGHRS, CDR2 YFSETQ. The CDR3 extends over 15 amino acids. V was clipped by 6 bases and J by 0 bases, with 13 bases between them. The chain joins TRBV5-1 to TRBJ2-1; D possibly uses TRBD1 or TRBD2 (5 bases each). Sequenced sample: whole blood. The source is an adult who was a healthcare worker with PCR-confirmed SARS-CoV-2 infection or an uninfected control (not recorded which). This CDR3 is CASTLEGSSYNEQFF. The DNA of the CDR3 is TGCGCCAGCACCCTAGAGGGGAGCTCCTACAATGAGCAGTTCTTC.